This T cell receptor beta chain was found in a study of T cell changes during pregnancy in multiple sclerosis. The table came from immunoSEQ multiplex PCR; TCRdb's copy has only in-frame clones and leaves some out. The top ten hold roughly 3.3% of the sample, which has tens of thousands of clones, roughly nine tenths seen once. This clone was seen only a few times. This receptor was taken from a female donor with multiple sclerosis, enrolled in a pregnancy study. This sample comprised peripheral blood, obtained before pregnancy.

Written as DNA, the CDR3 is TGTGCCAGCAGCTCAAACTATGGCTACACCTTC. This encodes CASSSNYGYTF. The chain combines TRBV11-2 with TRBJ1-2; D is ambiguous. The CDR3 is made up of 11 amino acids. Germline V lookup: CDR1 SGHAT, CDR2 FQNNGV. Deletions cut 4 bases from V and 2 bases from J, with 2 bases between.